Below, one T cell receptor beta chain is given with its context. This clonotype showed up just a few times. Its antigen is unknown. Per-base qualities were not stored, and no clone one base away is much larger. Explained via the paper, the treatment or condition label denotes: in vitro stimulation with specific CMV peptide epitopes to enrich CMV-specific T cells. Data came from an Illumina HiSeq 1500. TCRdb reworked the public reads: Q25 trimming with fastp, MiXCR clone assembly, productive beta chains retained. Each CDR3 protein gets just one entry, which takes the most common genes and DNA from the rows behind it. This sample lists about 500,000 distinct CDR3 sequences; 30% to 40% were detected once. The ten largest clonotypes hold about 17% of the sample. The data were taken from a study of T cell repertoires in cytomegalovirus infection (dated 2019 in TCRdb). Background on the whole study: The peptide stimulations were aimed at well-studied HLA-B-restricted epitopes as well as recently identified HLA-C-restricted CMV epitopes, whose presentation resists viral immunomodulation. The HLA type of each donor mattered for the analysis, because public TCR beta signatures pointed to carriage of CMV infection along with the matching HLA type. Results and caveats for the whole study, not just this receptor: Carriers of CMV infection plus the relevant HLA type were discriminated by the cumulative frequency of public TCR beta family members in the study cohort and in an independent approximately 400-donor cohort. The ex vivo response was dominated by HLA-C-restricted CMV-specific TCR beta clonotypes, which also provided the single most frequent clonotype in two of eight donors.

From the germline V gene (reference sequence), CDR1 is LNHDA and CDR2 is SQIVND. At the junction V is shortened by 6 bases and J by 5 bases; bases outside the gene matches: 7. CDR3 length: 16 amino acids, cysteine to phenylalanine. Only CDR3 DNA is held: 48 bases, read in frame from base 1. The sample here was cultured PBMCs, taken from culture after CMV antigen stimulation. The receptor was isolated from a human donor in good health (CMV status not recorded). Some clones in this sample may be carry-over from other donors' samples. The chain couples TRBV19 to TRBJ2-3, and TRBD2 aligns with 14 junction nucleotides. The DNA is as follows: TGTGCCAGTAGACGACTAGCGGGAGGGACTCAAGATACGCAGTATTTT. The resulting protein is CASRRLAGGTQDTQYF.